This TCR beta chain was sequenced in a study of CD8 T cells in ankylosing spondylitis. This clonotype has at least ten counts. Antigen specificity is unknown. CDR1 is SGHVS and CDR2 is FNYEAQ in the germline V gene. Trimming pared 6 bases from V and 0 bases from J, leaving 14 bases between. The CDR3 has 16 residues. TCRdb passed the 5' RACE reads through MiXCR, listing each CDR3 protein once. The sample includes about 320,000 distinct CDR3 sequences, about 9.9% of them seen just once. Whole-study results and caveats: Reported data indicate significant enrichment of disease-linked clones within matched ankylosing spondylitis synovial fluid. What seemed typical of ankylosing spondylitis blood was a TCR beta motif built from eight highly homologous variants.

Sequencing was done on a sample of blood, either unsorted or a sorted T cell fraction (not recorded which). This chain connects TRBV7-6 to TRBJ1-4, with D possibly matching TRBD1 (6 bases). The clonotype comes from a female donor with ankylosing spondylitis or in good health (not recorded which). CDR3 sequence: CASRPGGDTTNEKLFF. CDR3 DNA sequence: TGTGCCAGCAGGCCCGGAGGGGACACAACTAATGAAAAACTGTTTTTT.